Below, one TCR beta chain is given with its context. What it binds is unknown. V dropped 1 base and J dropped 2 bases, with 11 bases sitting between them. This CDR3 comprises 15 residues. Germline V gene data show CDR1 as SSHAT and CDR2 as FNYEAQ (reference sequence). The data were obtained in a study of T cells in Graves' hyperthyroidism and ophthalmopathy. Study-wide results and caveats: Ophthalmopathy and stable hyperthyroidism were told apart by a 13 V-J model.

TCR beta CDR3 region amplification was performed from RNA transcripts. The HTBI primer set drove a first-round RT-PCR of the TCR CDR3. TCRdb redid the calling of the multiplex PCR reads with MiXCR, one entry per CDR3 protein. This sample has 300,000 to 450,000 distinct CDR3 sequences, with roughly 18% found just once. The chain joins TRBV7-7 to TRBJ2-5; D gene unclear. This clonotype originated in a man younger than 35 with Graves' ophthalmopathy. The sequenced sample consisted of blood. As DNA, the CDR3 is TGTGCCAGCAGCTTAGTGGCTAATCGACAAGAGACCCAGTACTTC. Amino acid sequence: CASSLVANRQETQYF.